The entry below describes one T cell receptor beta chain. The sample belongs to a study of blood T cell repertoires in COVID-19. Whole-study context: PBMCs, B-cell-depleted T cells, or T cells provided the cDNA or gDNA that made up the material.

Deletions cut 0 bases from V and 4 bases from J, with 21 bases between. Germline V lookup: CDR1 LGHDT, CDR2 YNNKEL (reference sequence). This CDR3 comprises 18 residues. TCRdb's copy holds only in-frame clones and misses some; the assay was immunoSEQ multiplex PCR. The table includes 250,000 or so clones, around 87% detected once. The genes are TRBV3-1 (or the pseudogene TRBV3-2) and TRBJ2-5; weak D call: TRBD1 (7 bases). This clonotype was obtained from a woman in her 70s with active or convalescent COVID-19. Sequencing was performed on peripheral blood. CDR3: CASSQERGWRGPGETQYF. The CDR3 region has the DNA TGTGCCAGCAGCCAAGAACGCGGGTGGAGGGGGCCTGGAGAGACCCAGTACTTC.